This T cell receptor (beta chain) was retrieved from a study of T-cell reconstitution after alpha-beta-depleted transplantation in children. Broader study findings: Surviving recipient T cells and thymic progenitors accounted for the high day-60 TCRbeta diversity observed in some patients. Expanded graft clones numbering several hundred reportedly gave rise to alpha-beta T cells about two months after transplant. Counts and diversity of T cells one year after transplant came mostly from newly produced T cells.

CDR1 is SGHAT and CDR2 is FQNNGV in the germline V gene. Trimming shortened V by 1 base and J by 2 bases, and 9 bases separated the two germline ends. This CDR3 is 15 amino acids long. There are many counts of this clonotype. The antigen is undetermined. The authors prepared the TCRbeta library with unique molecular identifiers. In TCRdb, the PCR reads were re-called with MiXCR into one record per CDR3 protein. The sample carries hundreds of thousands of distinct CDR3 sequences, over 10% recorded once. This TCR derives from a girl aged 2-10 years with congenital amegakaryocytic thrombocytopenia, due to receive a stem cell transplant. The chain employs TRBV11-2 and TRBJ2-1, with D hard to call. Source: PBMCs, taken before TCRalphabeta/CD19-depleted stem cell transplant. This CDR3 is CASSLGGSAYNEQFF. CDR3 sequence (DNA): TGTGCCAGCAGCTTAGGTGGCAGTGCCTACAATGAGCAGTTCTTC.